This T cell receptor beta chain was recovered during a study of T cell repertoires in cytomegalovirus infection. This clonotype occurred a few times. Its antigen is not identified. V lost 8 bases and J lost 1, with 14 bases in between. The CDR3 is made up of 14 amino acids. From germline, CDR1 is SQVTM and CDR2 ANQGSEA. From the reads, TCRdb called clonotypes with MiXCR, one entry per CDR3 protein. The repertoire has 650,000 to 900,000 distinct CDR3 sequences, almost 30% of them found once; the top ten carry under 15%. The starting material was cultured CD8+ T cells from PBMCs, obtained from culture after CMV antigen stimulation. The receptor's source is a human donor in good health (CMV status not recorded). Some clones in this sample may be carry-over from other donors' samples. This chain connects TRBV29-1 to TRBJ2-2, with D possibly being TRBD1 or TRBD2 (5 bases each). The CDR3 here is CSFSGTVNTGELFF. The CDR3 DNA is TGCAGCTTTTCCGGGACGGTGAACACCGGGGAGCTGTTTTTT.